This is a list of T cell receptor beta chains from one sample in a study of cytomegalovirus exposure and HLA in healthy donors. Repertoires were generated with immunoSEQ multiplex PCR, while TCRdb's copy carries only in-frame clones and drops some. The repertoire holds 200,000 to 250,000 clones, with 85% to 90% as singletons. The sample was PBMCs. All receptors come from a man aged 18 to 29 in good health and CMV-seronegative. The CDR3 runs from the conserved cysteine through the conserved F or W. A D gene is named only where the DNA matches it firmly. A clone size is listed for some rows: how often the clone was seen (once, few, many), or a class if it is expanded.

TRBD1	few	TRBV5-1	TRBJ2-7	TGCGCCAGCAGAAAAGGACAGGGCCAGAACGAGCAGTACTTC	CASRKGQGQNEQYF
.	few	TRBV30	TRBJ2-1	TGTGCCTGGAGTTCGTTGGCTAGCGACTACAATGAGCAGTTCTTC	CAWSSLASDYNEQFF
TRBD2	.	TRBV5-1	TRBJ2-1	TGCGCCAGCAGCTTGGATGTTAGCGGGGGGAATGAGCAGTTCTTC	CASSLDVSGGNEQFF
.	.	TRBV28	TRBJ2-7	TGTGCCAGCAGGGATACACACAGGTCTAGCGAGCAGTACTTC	CASRDTHRSSEQYF
.	.	TRBV15	TRBJ2-1	TGTGCCACCAGGACGAGGTTGGAGGGGGCCAGCTACAATGAGCAGTTCTTC	CATRTRLEGASYNEQFF
TRBD2	.	TRBV11-2	TRBJ2-3	TGTGCCAGCAGCATTCCTCGCGGGAGGGCCGGAGATACGCAGTATTTT	CASSIPRGRAGDTQYF
.	.	TRBV6-6	TRBJ2-2	TGTGCCAGCACCCAAGCCTCAACCGGGGAGCTGTTTTTT	CASTQASTGELFF
.	.	TRBV9	TRBJ2-5	TGTGCCAGCAGCGTAGAGGGAGCCAGGAGAGAGACCCAGTACTTC	CASSVEGARRETQYF
TRBD1	.	TRBV4-3	TRBJ2-7	TGCGCCAGCAGCCAGGGAAGGACCGGGACAGGGGGCTACGAGCAGTACTTC	CASSQGRTGTGGYEQYF
TRBD1	.	TRBV28	TRBJ1-3	TGTGCCAGCAGAGCCCAATCAGGGGGCGCTGGAAACACCATATATTTT	CASRAQSGGAGNTIYF
.	.	TRBV6-5	TRBJ1-5	TGTGCCAGCAGTTACTCGCGCCAGGGGCGTCAGCCCCAGCATTTT	CASSYSRQGRQPQHF
TRBD1	.	TRBV15	TRBJ2-7	TGTGCCACCAGCAGAGATGCCTACAGGGGGCGCAACTACGAGCAGTACTTC	CATSRDAYRGRNYEQYF
.	.	TRBV7-4	TRBJ2-1	TGTGCCAGCAGCCATACAGAGAGCTCCTACAATGAGCAGTTCTTC	CASSHTESSYNEQFF
.	.	TRBV4-2	TRBJ2-1	TGTGCCAGCAGCCATGAGCCCCGCAATGAGCAGTTCTTC	CASSHEPRNEQFF
TRBD2	.	TRBV4-3	TRBJ2-1	TGCGCCAGCAGCCAAGAGCGGGAGTGGGACAATGAGCAGTTCTTC	CASSQEREWDNEQFF
.	.	TRBV5-6	TRBJ2-7	TGTGCCAGTAGCCGGGATTCGCAGCAGTACTTC	CASSRDSQQYF
.	.	TRBV9	TRBJ2-1	TGTGCCAGCAGCGTAGGGAGCAGCAATGAGCAGTTCTTC	CASSVGSSNEQFF
.	few	TRBV19	TRBJ2-7	TGTGCCAGTAGTATGAACGGGTCCCCATACGAGCAGTACTTC	CASSMNGSPYEQYF
.	.	TRBV5-1	TRBJ2-1	TGCGCCAGCAGCCCCCCCCGGGGGTACAATGAGCAGTTCTTC	CASSPPRGYNEQFF
.	.	TRBV2	TRBJ1-6	TGTGCCAGCACCCTCAATTCACCCCTCCACTTT	CASTLNSPLHF
.	once	TRBV10-3	TRBJ2-5	TGTGCCATCAACACAGGGTCCGGGGAGACCCAGTACTTC	CAINTGSGETQYF
TRBD2	.	TRBV29-1	TRBJ2-1	TGCAGTGCACTAGCGGGGGGGTGGTACAATGAGCAGTTCTTC	CSALAGGWYNEQFF
.	once	TRBV18	TRBJ1-2	TGTGCCAGCTCACCACCGTCAGGGCATGGCTATGGCTACACCTTC	CASSPPSGHGYGYTF
TRBD2	.	TRBV28	TRBJ2-7	TGTGCCAGCAGTTCGCCCGGGACTACGCCCTACGAGCAGTACTTC	CASSSPGTTPYEQYF
.	.	TRBV4-1	TRBJ1-3	TGCGCCAGCAGCCAAGATGGGCAACGGTTTAACACCATATATTTT	CASSQDGQRFNTIYF
.	once	TRBV4-3	TRBJ2-7	TGCGCCAGCAGCCAAACCCCCAGGGGGGTAGGCGAGCAGTACTTC	CASSQTPRGVGEQYF
.	.	TRBV4-1	TRBJ1-1	TGCGCCAGCAGCCATCTCGGGGTAGGCACTGAAGCTTTCTTT	CASSHLGVGTEAFF
.	.	TRBV4-2	TRBJ1-4	TGTGCCAGCAGCCAAGATGTGGCTTATAATGAAAAACTGTTTTTT	CASSQDVAYNEKLFF
.	once	TRBV15	TRBJ2-7	TGTGCCACCAGCAGAGATATCGGGTGGGCCTACGAGCAGTACTTC	CATSRDIGWAYEQYF
.	.	TRBV18	TRBJ2-1	TGTGCCAGCTCATCCACTGGACAGCTCTACAATGAGCAGTTCTTC	CASSSTGQLYNEQFF
.	.	TRBV6-1	TRBJ2-2	TGTGCCAGCAGTGAATGGTCGGTTCCCGGGGAGCCGTTTTTT	CASSEWSVPGEPFF
TRBD2	.	TRBV4-3	TRBJ2-6	TGCGCCAGCAGCCAAGATCTCGCGGGGGGTGGATCTGGGGCCAACGTCCTGACTTTC	CASSQDLAGGGSGANVLTF
.	.	TRBV6-5	TRBJ2-7	TGTGCCAGCAGTTATTTAGGGAGTGAATACGAGCAGTACTTC	CASSYLGSEYEQYF
TRBD1	.	TRBV27	TRBJ2-5	TGTGCCAGCAGCCCCAGGGGGTTCGGGGAGACCCAGTACTTC	CASSPRGFGETQYF
.	few	TRBV7-2	TRBJ1-4	TGTGCCAGCAGCTTAGTGGGAGGATGGGAAAAACTGTTTTTT	CASSLVGGWEKLFF
.	once	TRBV19	TRBJ2-1	TGTGCCAGTAGTGCTAGCGCAAACAATGAGCAGTTCTTC	CASSASANNEQFF
.	.	TRBV6-6	TRBJ1-2	TGTGCCAGCAGTTACTCAACTCCTTCTAACTATGGCTACACCTTC	CASSYSTPSNYGYTF
.	.	TRBV27	TRBJ2-7	TGTGCCAGCAGTCCTACCGGTAGGGGCGAGCAGTACTTC	CASSPTGRGEQYF
TRBD2	once	TRBV28	TRBJ2-1	TGTGCCAGCAGTTTGGGGCTAGCGGGAGGTATCCGCAATGAGCAGTTCTTC	CASSLGLAGGIRNEQFF
.	.	TRBV30	TRBJ2-1	TGTGCCTGGAGTGTCTCGCGCCCCTTTAAAGATGAGCAGTTCTTC	CAWSVSRPFKDEQFF